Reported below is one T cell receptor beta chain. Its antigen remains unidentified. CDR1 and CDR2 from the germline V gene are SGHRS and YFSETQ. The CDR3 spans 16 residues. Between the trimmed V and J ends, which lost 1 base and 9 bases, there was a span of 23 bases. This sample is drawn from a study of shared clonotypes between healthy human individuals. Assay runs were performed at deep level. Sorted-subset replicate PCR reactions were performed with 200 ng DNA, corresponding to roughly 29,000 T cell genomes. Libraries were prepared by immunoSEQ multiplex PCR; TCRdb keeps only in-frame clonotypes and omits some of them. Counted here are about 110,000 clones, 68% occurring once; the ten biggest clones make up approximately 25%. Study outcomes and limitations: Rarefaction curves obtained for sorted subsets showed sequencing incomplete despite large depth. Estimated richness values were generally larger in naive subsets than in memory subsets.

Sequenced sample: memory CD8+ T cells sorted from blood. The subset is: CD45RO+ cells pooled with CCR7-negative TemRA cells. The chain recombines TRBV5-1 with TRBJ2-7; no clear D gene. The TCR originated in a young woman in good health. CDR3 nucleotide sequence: TGCGCCAGCAGCTTGTTTGGGGTTAACGTCGATGTGGGGCAGTACTTC. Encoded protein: CASSLFGVNVDVGQYF.